The 10 T cell receptor beta chains listed next were all sequenced from one sample in a study of T cell repertoires in cytomegalovirus infection. Using its own MiXCR run on the reads, TCRdb lists one record per CDR3 protein. The top ten clones hold about an eighth of a sample with approximately 730,000 distinct CDR3 sequences, 25% to 30% of them seen once. Their antigen targets remain unknown. The starting material was cultured CD8+ T cells from PBMCs, obtained from culture after CMV antigen stimulation. All receptors derive from a human donor in good health (CMV status not recorded). Some clones in this sample may be carry-over from other donors' samples.

Only a few counts were recorded for this clonotype. V gene TRBV11-2 combines with J gene TRBJ1-4; no definite D call. CDR1 is SGHAT, CDR2 FQNNGV, per germline. This CDR3 has 16 residues. V lost 5 bases, J lost 0 bases, and 13 bases lay in between. CDR3 coding DNA: TGTGCCAGCAGCAAGCATCCACACGCAACTAATGAAAAACTGTTTTTT. Encoded protein: CASSKHPHATNEKLFF. The full variable domain, rest sourced from reference TRBV11-2 and TRBJ1-4, is EAGVAQSPRYKIIEKRQSVAFWCNPISGHATLYWYQQILGQGPKLLIQFQNNGVVDDSQLPKDRFSAERLKGVDSTLKIQPAKLEDSAVYLCASSKHPHATNEKLFFGSGTQLSVL.

The CDR3 reads CASSWDLPPLISTDTQYF. The CDR3 region has the DNA TGTGCCAGCAGTTGGGATCTTCCGCCCCTAATTAGCACAGATACGCAGTATTTT. The chain recombines TRBV6-2 or TRBV6-3 with TRBJ2-3; D call uncertain. The CDR3 is made up of 18 amino acids. The V end lost 4 bases, the J end lost 0 bases, and 20 bases lay between the germline ends. Germline V gives CDR1 MNHEY, CDR2 SVGEGT.

This rearrangement joins TRBV5-1 to TRBJ1-1, with D hard to call. Between the trimmed V and J ends, which lost 2 bases and 6 bases, there was a span of 8 bases. CDR1 and CDR2 from the germline V gene are SGHRS and YFSETQ. This CDR3 is built from 12 residues. As DNA, the CDR3 is TGCGCCAGCAGCTTATTCGACTCTGAAGCTTTCTTT. Its translation is CASSLFDSEAFF.

V and J are TRBV5-8 and TRBJ2-1; TRBD2 matches at 14 bases. Trimming removed 4 bases from V and 6 bases from J; junction bases left unmatched: 9. The length of the CDR3 is 17 residues. Germline V gives CDR1 SGHTS, CDR2 YDEGEE. This CDR3 reads CASSASTSGGASNEQFF. DNA for the CDR3: TGTGCCAGCAGCGCCTCGACTAGCGGGGGGGCCAGCAATGAGCAGTTCTTC. Using reference TRBV5-8 and TRBJ2-1 for the parts outside the CDR3, the full variable domain is EAGVTQSPTHLIKTRGQQATLRCSPISGHTSVYWYQQALGLGLQFLLWYDEGEERNRGNFPPRFSGRQFPNYSSELNVNALELEDSALYLCASSASTSGGASNEQFFGPGTRLTVL.

This clonotype was picked up many times. This chain links TRBV7-2 with TRBJ2-1; weak D call: TRBD1 (6 bases). The V and J ends lost 7 bases and 0 bases respectively, with 19 bases between them. Germline-derived CDR1 and CDR2 are SGHTA and FQGNSA. The CDR3 loop spans 17 amino acids. For the CDR3, the DNA is TGTGCCAGCAACCGGGTGGGGGCACCGAGCTCCTACAATGAGCAGTTCTTC. This encodes CASNRVGAPSSYNEQFF.

Regarding this clonotype: This clone may be a read error of a much larger clone one base away. The chain has TRBV6-6 and TRBJ2-1; 10 nucleotides match TRBD2. The CDR3 loop spans 15 amino acids. V trimming: 6 bases; J trimming: 4 bases; junction bases outside the gene matches: 6. Per the germline V gene, CDR1 is MNHNY and CDR2 is SVGAGI (reference sequence). The CDR3 DNA follows: TGTGCCAGCAGCTGGGCTAGCGGGGGTTACAATGAGCAGTTCTTC. This sequence encodes CASSWASGGYNEQFF.

The gene calls are TRBV5-4 and TRBJ2-2, with 9 bases that match TRBD1. CDR3 length equals 17 residues. V trimming: 4 bases; J trimming: 0 bases; junction bases outside the gene matches: 7. Germline CDR1 is SGHNT and CDR2 is YYREEE (reference sequence). The CDR3 is CASSPTRDRANTGELFF. For the CDR3, the DNA is TGTGCCAGCAGCCCTACCCGGGACAGGGCGAACACCGGGGAGCTGTTTTTT.

The chain combines TRBV10-3 with TRBJ2-7; a possible D gene is TRBD2 (5 bases). CDR3 length equals 16 residues. V dropped 0 bases and J dropped 3 bases, with 15 bases sitting between them. Germline CDR1 is ENHRY and CDR2 is SYGVKD. CDR3 sequence reads: CAISESREGKVYEQYF. In nucleotides, the CDR3 is TGTGCCATCAGTGAGTCGAGGGAAGGGAAAGTCTACGAGCAGTACTTC.

V gene TRBV27 combines with J gene TRBJ1-3; D gene uncertain. This CDR3 is built from 16 residues. The germline V and J ends were trimmed by 5 bases and 2 bases, with 16 bases remaining between them. Germline lookup yields CDR1 MNHEY and CDR2 SMNVEV (reference sequence). As DNA, the CDR3 is TGTGCCAGCAGTAACATCCCGGGAGCTACTGGAAACACCATATATTTT. This sequence encodes CASSNIPGATGNTIYF.

This clonotype was counted a single time. The chain links TRBV6-1 to TRBJ2-1; D uncertain. Trimming pared 0 bases from V and 3 bases from J, leaving 6 bases between. CDR3 size: 14 residues. CDR1 is MNHNS, CDR2 SASEGT, per germline. CDR3 loop: CASSEAPGYNEQFF. In DNA form, the CDR3 reads TGTGCCAGCAGTGAAGCGCCAGGCTACAATGAGCAGTTCTTC.